This T cell receptor beta chain emerged from a study of T cell responses to AZD1222 COVID-19 vaccine. The V gene's germline CDR1 is LGHDT and CDR2 YNNKEL (reference sequence). The CDR3 runs 17 residues. V was clipped by 1 base and J by 0 bases, with 13 bases between them. Study-wide results and limits: Once two AZD1222 doses were given, Spike-specific TCR breadth and depth went up. The number of AZD1222 recipients seropositive at baseline was only 6 or 7.

This clone was observed a handful of times. Its antigen is currently unknown. This table comes from immunoSEQ multiplex PCR, and its TCRdb copy is limited to in-frame clones, with some not included. The sample comprises around 54,000 clones, around 88% of which are singletons, and 6.9% rests with the top ten. The TCR was taken from an adult who received the AZD1222 COVID-19 vaccine. Sequencing used peripheral blood, obtained 28 days after the second AZD1222 dose. The gene calls are TRBV3-1 (or the pseudogene TRBV3-2) and TRBJ1-5; D call uncertain. The CDR3 spells CASSQGAGGYSNQPQHF. The CDR3 nucleotides are TGTGCCAGCAGCCAAGGGGCAGGAGGATATAGCAATCAGCCCCAGCATTTT.